Listed below are T cell receptor beta chains from one sample, sequenced in a study of cytomegalovirus exposure and HLA in healthy donors. Profiled with immunoSEQ multiplex PCR; TCRdb holds only in-frame clones, not every one. The sample lists 95,000 to 110,000 clones, 9.5% to 13% seen once, with under 6.5% in the top ten. Source material: PBMCs. These receptors all come from a man aged 40-50 years in good health and CMV-seropositive. Each CDR3 is given with its conserved first and last residue. The order of the fields is D gene, V gene, clone size, J gene, CDR3 DNA, CDR3 protein. The D gene is left open where the match is weak. Clone size, where shown, is once, few, many, or a class for clones that have expanded.

d_call: TRBD2; v_call: TRBV7-3; clone_size: .; j_call: TRBJ2-7; cdr3_nt: TGTGCCAGCAGCTCCTTAGCGGGAGCAGGCGAGCAGTACTTC; cdr3_aa: CASSSLAGAGEQYF
d_call: TRBD2; v_call: TRBV9; clone_size: few; j_call: TRBJ2-7; cdr3_nt: TGTGCCAGCAGCGTAGGGAGCGGGACGAGTAGCGAGCAGTACTTC; cdr3_aa: CASSVGSGTSSEQYF
d_call: .; v_call: TRBV6-5; clone_size: few; j_call: TRBJ2-3; cdr3_nt: TGTGCCAGCAGTTTAGCGGACAACACAGATACGCAGTATTTT; cdr3_aa: CASSLADNTDTQYF
d_call: TRBD2; v_call: TRBV11-3; clone_size: .; j_call: TRBJ2-2; cdr3_nt: TGTGCCAGCAGCCCGGGGGGGACCGGGGAGCTGTTTTTT; cdr3_aa: CASSPGGTGELFF
d_call: .; v_call: TRBV4-1; clone_size: .; j_call: TRBJ1-5; cdr3_nt: TGCGCCAGCAGCGCAGATAGCAATCAGCCCCAGCATTTT; cdr3_aa: CASSADSNQPQHF
d_call: .; v_call: TRBV9; clone_size: .; j_call: TRBJ2-1; cdr3_nt: TGTGCCAGCAGCGTAGCCCCGGGAGAGGTCGGGGAGCAGTTCTTC; cdr3_aa: CASSVAPGEVGEQFF
d_call: TRBD2; v_call: TRBV19; clone_size: .; j_call: TRBJ2-1; cdr3_nt: TGTGCCAGTAGTATTCGGGGGACTAGCGGGAGTAGGGAGCAGTTCTTC; cdr3_aa: CASSIRGTSGSREQFF
d_call: .; v_call: TRBV7-2; clone_size: few; j_call: TRBJ1-1; cdr3_nt: TGTGCCAGCAGCTCGTATCAGGGCACTGAAGCTTTCTTT; cdr3_aa: CASSSYQGTEAFF
d_call: TRBD1; v_call: TRBV11-2; clone_size: .; j_call: TRBJ2-1; cdr3_nt: TGTGCCAGCAGAAGAGGGACAGGGGGGAAGTACAATGAGCAGTTCTTC; cdr3_aa: CASRRGTGGKYNEQFF
d_call: TRBD2; v_call: TRBV5-1; clone_size: few; j_call: TRBJ2-3; cdr3_nt: TGCGCCAGCAGCTTCCCGGGACTAGCGGACACAGATACGCAGTATTTT; cdr3_aa: CASSFPGLADTDTQYF
d_call: .; v_call: TRBV7-9; clone_size: .; j_call: TRBJ2-1; cdr3_nt: TGTGCCACAGATGAAGATCTCTACAATGAGCAGTTCTTC; cdr3_aa: CATDEDLYNEQFF
d_call: .; v_call: TRBV9; clone_size: .; j_call: TRBJ2-3; cdr3_nt: TGTGCCAGCACCGCAAGCCCCCGACGCGGGAGCACAGATACGCAGTATTTT; cdr3_aa: CASTASPRRGSTDTQYF
d_call: TRBD1; v_call: TRBV5-4; clone_size: few; j_call: TRBJ2-1; cdr3_nt: TGTGCCAGCAGCCAGGGACAGTCGGGAAATGAGCAGTTCTTC; cdr3_aa: CASSQGQSGNEQFF
d_call: .; v_call: TRBV28; clone_size: few; j_call: TRBJ2-1; cdr3_nt: TGTGCCAGCAGTCCCTCTGGGGGGACCAATGAGCAGTTCTTC; cdr3_aa: CASSPSGGTNEQFF
d_call: TRBD1; v_call: TRBV27; clone_size: few; j_call: TRBJ2-1; cdr3_nt: TGTGCCAGCAGCCGACAGGGTTACAATGAGCAGTTCTTC; cdr3_aa: CASSRQGYNEQFF
d_call: TRBD2; v_call: TRBV4-3; clone_size: .; j_call: TRBJ2-7; cdr3_nt: TGCGCCAGCAGCCAAGCCCTAGGGACTAGCGGCGGTGGCTACGAGCAGTACTTC; cdr3_aa: CASSQALGTSGGGYEQYF
d_call: TRBD2; v_call: TRBV5-6; clone_size: .; j_call: TRBJ2-7; cdr3_nt: TGTGCCAGCAGCTCAGAATCGGGAGGAGACGAGCAGTACTTC; cdr3_aa: CASSSESGGDEQYF
d_call: .; v_call: TRBV28; clone_size: .; j_call: TRBJ2-3; cdr3_nt: TGTGCTAGCAGCGCTCCTAGCGGCACAGATACGCAGTATTTT; cdr3_aa: CASSAPSGTDTQYF
d_call: .; v_call: TRBV6-4; clone_size: .; j_call: TRBJ2-2; cdr3_nt: TGTGCCAGCAGTGAGCGGGACACCGGGGAGCTGTTTTTT; cdr3_aa: CASSERDTGELFF
d_call: .; v_call: TRBV29-1; clone_size: .; j_call: TRBJ2-5; cdr3_nt: TGCAGCGTTGATTGTTTGAGGGAGCGGCAAGAGACCCAGTACTTC; cdr3_aa: CSVDCLRERQETQYF
d_call: .; v_call: TRBV6-5; clone_size: .; j_call: TRBJ2-5; cdr3_nt: TGTGCCAGCAGCCCCGGGACACATCAACAAGAGACCCAGTACTTC; cdr3_aa: CASSPGTHQQETQYF
d_call: .; v_call: TRBV6-5; clone_size: .; j_call: TRBJ2-5; cdr3_nt: TGTGCCAGCAGCCACGCCCCGACGGGAGAAGAGACCCAGTACTTC; cdr3_aa: CASSHAPTGEETQYF
d_call: .; v_call: TRBV7-9; clone_size: .; j_call: TRBJ2-3; cdr3_nt: TGTGCCAGCAGCCCAGGGGACATTTCAGATACGCAGTATTTT; cdr3_aa: CASSPGDISDTQYF
d_call: TRBD1; v_call: TRBV30; clone_size: few; j_call: TRBJ2-1; cdr3_nt: TGTGCCTGGAACCTTCGGTCCGGACAGGGGGCCGGCAATGAGCAGTTCTTC; cdr3_aa: CAWNLRSGQGAGNEQFF
d_call: .; v_call: TRBV7-3; clone_size: few; j_call: TRBJ2-3; cdr3_nt: TGTGCCAGTCCCCTTCCGGATACGCAGTATTTT; cdr3_aa: CASPLPDTQYF
d_call: .; v_call: TRBV5-6; clone_size: .; j_call: TRBJ1-4; cdr3_nt: TGTGCCAGCAGGGGGCAGATTAATGAAAAACTGTTTTTT; cdr3_aa: CASRGQINEKLFF
d_call: .; v_call: TRBV7-2; clone_size: few; j_call: TRBJ1-1; cdr3_nt: TGTGCCAGCAGCTTAGCTAATCAGGACACGTCGTCAGCTTTCTTT; cdr3_aa: CASSLANQDTSSAFF
d_call: .; v_call: TRBV5-1; clone_size: .; j_call: TRBJ2-1; cdr3_nt: TGCGCCAGCAGCTTGGTAGCGGACCTTGAGCAGTTCTTC; cdr3_aa: CASSLVADLEQFF
d_call: .; v_call: TRBV9; clone_size: few; j_call: TRBJ2-3; cdr3_nt: TGTGCCAGCAGTGGCGGGACTTCCCGGAGAACAGATACGCAGTATTTT; cdr3_aa: CASSGGTSRRTDTQYF
d_call: .; v_call: TRBV2; clone_size: few; j_call: TRBJ2-5; cdr3_nt: TGTGCCAGCAGTGAAGAGCTAGGCGAAGGGACCCAGTACTTC; cdr3_aa: CASSEELGEGTQYF
d_call: TRBD1; v_call: TRBV5-4; clone_size: few; j_call: TRBJ2-5; cdr3_nt: TGTGCCAGCAGCGGAAGCCGGACAGGGGGCAACCCAGAGACCCAGTACTTC; cdr3_aa: CASSGSRTGGNPETQYF
d_call: TRBD1; v_call: TRBV5-1; clone_size: few; j_call: TRBJ2-3; cdr3_nt: TGCGCCAGCTGGGGACAGGAAAGGGCAGATACGCAGTATTTT; cdr3_aa: CASWGQERADTQYF
d_call: .; v_call: TRBV11-1; clone_size: many; j_call: TRBJ2-1; cdr3_nt: TGTGCCAGCAGCCCCAGGGGTAGGGTTGAGCAGTTCTTC; cdr3_aa: CASSPRGRVEQFF
d_call: TRBD1; v_call: TRBV29-1; clone_size: few; j_call: TRBJ1-3; cdr3_nt: TGCAGCGTTGAAGGCAGGGGGCGCTCTGGAAACACCATATATTTT; cdr3_aa: CSVEGRGRSGNTIYF
d_call: TRBD2; v_call: TRBV6-6; clone_size: few; j_call: TRBJ2-7; cdr3_nt: TGTGCCAGCAGCCGTGGGACTAGCGGCTACGAGCAGTACTTC; cdr3_aa: CASSRGTSGYEQYF
d_call: .; v_call: TRBV27; clone_size: .; j_call: TRBJ2-7; cdr3_nt: TGTGCCAGCAGCTCGGGTATGGGCTACGAGCAGTACTTC; cdr3_aa: CASSSGMGYEQYF